Here is one TCR beta chain with its context. Its antigen remains unidentified. The data derive from a study of post-analysis software for immune sequencing data. Study conclusions and caveats: Significantly lower normalized Chao1 diversity was found in patients with multiple sclerosis relative to controls. Controls showed lower frequencies than patients for roughly 5 TRBV segments, and TRBV5-6, TRBV5-1 and TRBV20-1 were among these.

Included in the TCR beta cDNA libraries were unique molecular identifiers. Each CDR3 protein gets one entry after TCRdb re-called the PCR reads with MiXCR. The sample records about 460,000 distinct CDR3 sequences, 45% being singletons. This CDR3 is built from 15 residues. V lost 7 bases and J lost 2; bases outside the gene matches: 9. Germline lookup yields CDR1 SGHRS and CDR2 YFSETQ. This sequence originates from a girl aged 10-17 years with multiple sclerosis. The sequenced sample was blood. The chain recombines TRBV5-1 with TRBJ2-3; TRBD1 matches at 8 bases. The CDR3 here is CASCSGGINTDTQYF. The CDR3 DNA is TGCGCCAGCTGCTCAGGGGGCATCAACACAGATACGCAGTATTTT.